One sample yielded the 8 T cell receptor beta chains listed below, sequenced in a study of T cell changes during pregnancy in multiple sclerosis. Clones were read by immunoSEQ multiplex PCR, and TCRdb kept only the in-frame ones, dropping some. The sample lists approximately 94,000 clones, around 92% seen once, with 1.9% in the top ten. Sequences were derived from peripheral blood, sampled after pregnancy. The receptors derive from a female donor with multiple sclerosis, enrolled in a pregnancy study.

The chain combines TRBV9 with TRBJ1-1; possible D gene TRBD1, 5 bases. The ends were cut back, 6 bases at V and 0 bases at J, with 21 bases in the middle. The CDR3 has 17 residues. Germline CDR1 is SGDLS and CDR2 is YYNGEE. The CDR3 bases are TGTGCCAGCACCAGGCGTCAGGGCCCACCCATGAACACTGAAGCTTTCTTT. Encoded protein: CASTRRQGPPMNTEAFF.

The CDR3 DNA reads as TGTGCCAGCAGTTCACGGGACAGGGTAAACTATGGCTACACCTTC. This translates into CASSSRDRVNYGYTF. The chain uses TRBV28 and TRBJ1-2; 9 nucleotides agree with TRBD1. Germline V gene data show CDR1 as MDHEN and CDR2 as SYDVKM. V trimming: 4 bases; J trimming: 2 bases; junction bases outside the gene matches: 5. This CDR3 comprises 15 residues.

The chain employs TRBV5-1 and TRBJ1-5; D uncertain. V was shortened by 3 bases and J by 4 bases, with 11 bases between the two germline ends. The CDR3 totals 14 residues. Looked up from germline, CDR1 is SGHRS and CDR2 is YFSETQ. CDR3: CASSSRAANQPQHF. The CDR3 DNA sequence: TGCGCCAGCAGCTCGAGGGCAGCAAATCAGCCCCAGCATTTT. The complete variable domain, with remaining parts taken from reference TRBV5-1 and TRBJ1-5, reads KAGVTQTPRYLIKTRGQQVTLSCSPISGHRSVSWYQQTPGQGLQFLFEYFSETQRNKGNFPGRFSGRQFSNSRSEMNVSTLELGDSALYLCASSSRAANQPQHFGDGTRLSIL.

The rearrangement links TRBV7-8 to TRBJ1-5, with 7 bases lining up with TRBD1. J gave up 3 bases and V 5 bases, and 7 bases lay outside the gene matches. Germline CDR1 SGHVS, CDR2 FQNEAQ. The CDR3 consists of 15 residues. The CDR3 DNA sequence: TGTGCCAGCAGCGTACAGGGGACCCCCAATCAGCCCCAGCATTTT. Protein: CASSVQGTPNQPQHF. The complete variable domain, with remaining parts taken from reference TRBV7-8 and TRBJ1-5, reads GAGVSQSPRYKVAKRGQDVALRCDPISGHVSLFWYQQALGQGPEFLTYFQNEAQLDKSGLPSDRFFAERPEGSVSTLKIQRTQQEDSAVYLCASSVQGTPNQPQHFGDGTRLSIL.

In this sample, this clone turned up once. V and J are TRBV19 and TRBJ1-6, with D perhaps TRBD1 (5 bases). Trimming took 4 bases from V and 9 from J, leaving 19 bases between them. Germline loops: CDR1 LNHDA, CDR2 SQIVND (reference sequence). The CDR3 has 16 residues. The CDR3 protein is CASSTTGGGGSSPLHF. CDR3 sequence (DNA): TGTGCCAGTAGTACCACGGGCGGGGGAGGTTCTTCACCCCTCCACTTT.

The chain couples TRBV7-2 to TRBJ2-1, with TRBD2 as a possible D gene (5 bases). The ends were cut back, 5 bases at V and 12 bases at J, with 17 bases in the middle. The CDR3 extends over 13 amino acids. Per the germline V gene, CDR1 is SGHTA and CDR2 is FQGNSA. The CDR3 DNA sequence: TGTGCCAGCAGCCCACCGACCGACCGGGGGCAGTTCTTC. Encoded protein: CASSPPTDRGQFF.

The chain has TRBV5-6 and TRBJ1-3; D unclear. Germline V gene lookup returns CDR1 SGHDT and CDR2 YYEEEE. The CDR3 has 16 residues. V gave up 4 bases and J gave up 0 bases, with 14 bases separating them. CDR3 DNA sequence: TGTGCCAGCAGCCCGAAGCGCAGACTCTCTGGAAACACCATATATTTT. Translating it yields CASSPKRRLSGNTIYF.

The chain joins TRBV27 to TRBJ1-1, with a weak D call TRBD1 (6 bases). The CDR3 runs to 13 residues. Germline lookup yields CDR1 MNHEY and CDR2 SMNVEV (reference sequence). With 3 bases removed from V and 3 bases from J, the gap between germline ends came to 8 bases. CDR3 loop: CASSFQGHTEAFF. The DNA of the CDR3 is TGTGCCAGCAGTTTCCAGGGGCACACTGAAGCTTTCTTT.